The clone carrying this T cell receptor beta chain was observed at least ten times. CDR1 DFQATT and CDR2 SNEGSKA come from the germline V gene (reference sequence). After removal of 6 bases from V and 1 base from J, the junction contained 4 bases not matched to a gene. The length of the CDR3 is 14 residues. A second PCR, run for about 7 to 12 cycles, used a sample-barcoded 5' primer plus a J-beta primer mix. One entry per CDR3 protein, called by TCRdb with MiXCR from the 5' RACE reads. The sample has 550,000 to 750,000 distinct CDR3 sequences; around a fifth are singletons. This specimen comes from a study of blood T cells in healthy people across ages.

The chain uses TRBV20-1 and TRBJ2-5, with 11 bases fitting TRBD2. The source material was blood. The sequence derives from a man between 65 and 85 years old in good health. DNA of the CDR3: TGCAGTGCAAAGACTAGCGGGATCCAAGAGACCCAGTACTTC. Residues: CSAKTSGIQETQYF.